This T cell receptor beta chain was sequenced during a study of CD8 T cells in ankylosing spondylitis. Study outcomes and limitations: The study looked at matched synovial fluid samples from ankylosing spondylitis patients. Disease-linked clones were reported to be significantly enriched there. It appeared that ankylosing spondylitis blood was characterized by a TCR beta motif of fewer than 10 highly homologous variants.

In TCRdb, the 5' RACE reads were re-called with MiXCR into one record per CDR3 protein. The sample contains 250,000 to 400,000 distinct CDR3 sequences, 9.5% to 13% of which appear only once. V lost 2 bases and J 8 bases, leaving 21 bases between the germline ends. The germline V gene has CDR1 SGHRS and CDR2 YFSETQ. CDR3 length: 16 residues. This clonotype has a count of ten or more. Its antigen is not identified. The J gene is TRBJ2-3, the V gene TRBV5-1; D not certain. The clonotype originates from a female donor with ankylosing spondylitis or in good health (not recorded which). Material: blood, either unsorted or a sorted T cell fraction (not recorded which). DNA of the CDR3: TGCGCCAGCAGCTTCTCCCTAAGAGCCCAAGGCGGTACGCAGTATTTT. Amino acid sequence: CASSFSLRAQGGTQYF. The full variable domain, its missing parts supplied by reference TRBV5-1 and TRBJ2-3, is KAGVTQTPRYLIKTRGQQVTLSCSPISGHRSVSWYQQTPGQGLQFLFEYFSETQRNKGNFPGRFSGRQFSNSRSEMNVSTLELGDSALYLCASSFSLRAQGGTQYFGPGTRLTVL.